This paragraph covers one T cell receptor (beta chain) sequence. This clonotype has at least ten counts. Its antigen is not yet known. The input lacks base qualities; no much larger clone sits a single base away. Taken from cysteine to phenylalanine, the CDR3 has 14 residues. Of all the DNA, just the CDR3 is kept, 42 bases in frame from base 1. Taken from the germline V gene (reference sequence), the CDR1 and CDR2 loops are LNHDA and SQIVND. Between the V and J ends, shortened by 4 bases and 0 bases respectively, the junction contains 9 bases. These data are taken from a study of T cells in Graves' hyperthyroidism and ophthalmopathy (dated by TCRdb to about 2019). Concerning the study at large: Peripheral blood samples were taken at the time of initial diagnosis, prior to any treatment. To identify distinguishing TCR V-J signatures, a discovery cohort of around 98 patients was used, comprising some 45 with Graves' ophthalmopathy and roughly 60 with stable Graves' hyperthyroidism. TCR Vbeta CDR3 sequencing of approximately 140 peripheral blood samples (roughly 41 ophthalmopathy, 70 to 85 hyperthyroidism and approximately 17 progressor patients) is reported in the paper. Once sampling was done, hyperthyroidism patients were given methimazole at a starting dose of 30 mg daily, whereas ophthalmopathy patients were given high-dose intravenous methylprednisolone. The roughly 100 discovery patients were randomly divided into training and test sets at a 7:3 ratio. In addition, the study compared T-cell repertoires in thyroid tissue and in blood from six Graves' hyperthyroidism patients. Prospective prediction of ophthalmopathy was tested in an independent validation cohort consisting of 18 hyperthyroidism patients and approximately 16 patients who later progressed to ophthalmopathy. On the study overall, not on this receptor specifically: No statistical method was used to fix the sample size in advance, and group allocation was not hidden from the investigators. A 13 V-J signature model separated ophthalmopathy from stable hyperthyroidism, with 87.88% sensitivity and roughly 81% specificity in cross-validation and 80%/75% in testing. In validation, progression to ophthalmopathy was predicted by the model with 70% to 71% sensitivity and 72.22% specificity, a median of around 6.5 months before onset. Blood samples also contained most of the expanded thyroid clonotypes (frequency above 0.001), which suggests that blood repertoires may reflect thyroid immune responses.

The TCR beta CDR3 regions were amplified from the RNA transcripts. The TCR CDR3 was subjected to a first round of RT-PCR using the HTBI primer set and the Qiagen OneStep RT-PCR kit. A second multiplex PCR round built the libraries, followed by size selection and purification. Paired-end sequencing of the libraries was performed with 100 bp reads on an Illumina HiSeq2000. The original methods were these. SOAPnuke was used to process the raw data, removing reads that contained adapters or uncalled bases, had a mean Phred below 15, or lacked an exact match to the constant primer or identifier. High-quality paired reads were merged using COPE v1.2.5, and each unique nucleotide sequence was defined as a clonotype. MiTCR v1.1 was used to align the clonotypes against IMGT TRBV, TRBD and TRBJ reference segments. Only V-J combinations with frequency above 0.0001, covering 99% to 99.2% of repertoires, were analysed. A TCS score was defined as the ratio of F50 (clonal expansion) to E x V (chaos), with BLOSUM62-based TCRdist applied between CDR3 peptides within each V-J. Welch's t-statistics and random forest reduced fewer than 600 V-J features to some 14, which were used in a naive Bayes classifier (R e1071). The public sequencing data were trimmed at Q25 with fastp and processed into clonotypes with MiXCR by TCRdb, which kept only in-frame beta chains. Each entry merges the rows of one CDR3 protein and shows their most common DNA and genes. What appears here as the V and J calls and clone size reflects TCRdb's work, not the paper's. For this sample there are about 350,000 distinct CDR3 sequences; 11% to 15% appear just once. About 22% of the sample belongs to the ten largest clones.

Stable Graves' hyperthyroidism was defined as the absence of progression to ophthalmopathy over 18 months of follow-up. The hyperthyroidism patients were between 18 and 65 years old and newly diagnosed, with a disease duration of less than 2 months. Patients with uncontrolled infections, other autoimmune diseases, pregnancy or lactation were excluded. Clinical symptoms, serum thyroxine and TRAb, thyroid ultrasound, and orbital computed tomography formed the basis for the diagnoses. PBMCs were separated from 10 ml of fresh peripheral blood using Ficoll-Paque density gradient centrifugation. Total RNA was extracted with Trizol reagent, and quality was checked on an Agilent 2100 Bioanalyzer.

The receptor's source is a woman between 25 and 40 years old with Graves' hyperthyroidism. Sequencing was done on a sample of blood. Recombination joined TRBV19 with TRBJ1-1, and possibly TRBD1, on 5 matching bases. The CDR3 in this case is CASSTGGMNTEAFF. The DNA reads as follows: TGTGCCAGTAGTACCGGGGGAATGAACACTGAAGCTTTCTTT.